This passage covers 2 T cell receptor beta chains from one sample sequenced in a study of metastatic and nonmetastatic thyroid tumors. Each patient came to thyroid surgery without any prior treatment (of any kind). TCRdb re-clonotyped the PCR reads through MiXCR. Altogether 20,000 to 25,000 clones are present, approximately 22% being singletons, with the ten largest covering 12%. The sample consisted of tumor tissue. The source is a female donor with papillary thyroid cancer or a benign thyroid nodule (not recorded which). Some clones in this sample may be carry-over from other donors' samples.

The chain carries TRBV27 and TRBJ2-1; D is ambiguous. This CDR3 is built from 15 residues. Germline V gene sequence: CDR1 MNHEY, CDR2 SMNVEV (reference sequence). V lost 3 bases to trimming and J lost 0 bases, with 9 bases between them. CDR3 DNA sequence: TGTGCCAGCAGTTTTTCTGAGAGCTCCTACAATGAGCAGTTCTTC. This sequence encodes CASSFSESSYNEQFF.

This clone has a handful of counts. V gene TRBV20-1 combines with J gene TRBJ1-5; 7 nucleotides agree with TRBD1. Germline V gene data show CDR1 as DFQATT and CDR2 as SNEGSKA (reference sequence). V lost 5 bases, J lost 0 bases, and 10 bases stayed unmatched. This CDR3 region has 16 residues. CDR3 in DNA: TGCAGTGCTGGGCGACCGGGACAGTCTAGCAATCAGCCCCAGCATTTT. Residues: CSAGRPGQSSNQPQHF.